This passage covers 15 T cell receptor beta chains from one sample sequenced in a study of CD8+ T cells in alopecia areata. Following RNA extraction, reverse transcription yielded cDNA that acted as the sequencing template. Data came from immunoSEQ multiplex PCR; TCRdb stores just in-frame clones and leaves some out. Of about 7,400 clones in the sample, around 60% were seen once. Treatment defined: oral pan-JAK inhibitor, 5-10 mg twice daily. It was from alopecia areata patients that lesional scalp punch biopsies and peripheral blood were collected. Sequenced here: skin, sampled at week 4, from a patient treated with tofacitinib. These receptors were obtained from a human donor with alopecia areata.

The rearrangement links TRBV9 to TRBJ1-5; 11 bases match TRBD1. Per the germline V gene, CDR1 is SGDLS and CDR2 is YYNGEE. After removal of 4 bases from V and 3 bases from J, the junction contained 6 bases not matched to a gene. This CDR3 region has 16 residues. The CDR3 loop is CASSPGQGALNQPQHF. CDR3 in DNA: TGTGCCAGCAGCCCAGGACAGGGGGCCCTCAATCAGCCCCAGCATTTT.

V gene TRBV7-2 combines with J gene TRBJ2-3, with a possible D match to TRBD2 (6 bases). Per germline, CDR1 SGHTA and CDR2 FQGNSA. This CDR3 spans 16 amino acids. V gave up 1 base and J gave up 6 bases, with 17 bases separating them. CDR3 protein: CASSLERLENGDTQYF. CDR3 DNA sequence: TGTGCCAGCAGCTTAGAGAGACTAGAGAACGGGGATACGCAGTATTTT.

In its sample, this clone was seen a few times. The chain links TRBV7-2 to TRBJ2-2; D unresolved. The CDR3 contains 13 residues. The V gene lost 0 bases and the J gene lost 8 bases, with 7 bases spanning the gap. Germline CDR1 is SGHTA and CDR2 is FQGNSA. The CDR3 bases are TGTGCCAGCAGCTTAGCTCTAATGGGGGAGCTGTTTTTT. Protein product: CASSLALMGELFF.

This clone has just a few counts. Other DNA sequences within the sample encode an identical CDR3. The chain couples TRBV7-8 to TRBJ1-1; the D is unclear. The V gene lost 0 bases and the J gene lost 8 bases, with 13 bases spanning the gap. CDR3 size: 14 residues. Germline V gives CDR1 SGHVS, CDR2 FQNEAQ. CDR3 region: CASSLAGLVPEAFF. The CDR3 DNA is TGTGCCAGCAGCTTAGCAGGGTTGGTTCCCGAAGCTTTCTTT.

The J gene is TRBJ2-2, the V gene TRBV7-6; the D call may be TRBD1 or TRBD2 (5 bases each). The CDR3 is made up of 16 amino acids. Trimming stripped 3 bases from V and 6 bases from J, with 17 bases between. Germline assignment: CDR1 SGHVS and CDR2 FNYEAQ. The CDR3 DNA is TGTGCCAGCAGCTTTCAGGGAGTCCTTATATCCGGGGAGCTGTTTTTT. Amino acid sequence: CASSFQGVLISGELFF. The variable domain in full, completed from reference TRBV7-6 and TRBJ2-2, reads GAGVSQSPRYKVTKRGQDVALRCDPISGHVSLYWYRQALGQGPEFLTYFNYEAQQDKSGLPNDRFSAERPEGSISTLTIQRTEQRDSAMYRCASSFQGVLISGELFFGEGSRLTVL.

About this clone itself: The same CDR3 can be traced to other DNA sequences in this sample. This chain uses TRBV29-1 with TRBJ2-2; the match to TRBD2 covers 8 bases. The CDR3 spans 17 residues. Looked up from germline, CDR1 is SQVTM and CDR2 is ANQGSEA. The ends lost 0 bases at V and 1 base at J; junction bases unmatched: 7. CDR3 in DNA: TGCAGCGTTGAAGACCCAATTGCGGGGGGGAACACCGGGGAGCTGTTTTTT. Translation gives CSVEDPIAGGNTGELFF.

The chain employs TRBV6-6 and TRBJ1-2; D gene uncertain. The germline gives CDR1 MNHNY, CDR2 SVGAGI (reference sequence). This CDR3 has 16 residues. Deletions cut 0 bases from V and 0 bases from J, with 11 bases between. This CDR3 reads CASSYSEQLSNYGYTF. The CDR3 DNA follows: TGTGCCAGCAGTTACTCGGAACAGTTGTCTAACTATGGCTACACCTTC.

This rearrangement joins TRBV7-2 to TRBJ2-7; 7 nucleotides line up with TRBD2. Germline CDR1 is SGHTA and CDR2 is FQGNSA. The CDR3 length is 14 residues. The trim removed 4 bases at V and 2 bases at J, leaving 5 bases unmatched. As DNA, the CDR3 is TGTGCCAGCAGCTGGCGCGGGGGAACCTACGAGCAGTACTTC. Protein product: CASSWRGGTYEQYF.

J is TRBJ1-2 and V is TRBV7-2, with D hard to call. Germline V CDR1 and CDR2: SGHTA, FQGNSA. This CDR3 is built from 13 residues. V lost 5 bases to trimming and J lost 7 bases, with 14 bases between them. CDR3 sequence: CASSPVRGVGYTF. The CDR3 DNA is TGTGCCAGCAGCCCGGTACGGGGTGTTGGCTACACCTTC.

The V call is TRBV4-3, the J call TRBJ2-3, with 10 bases identical to TRBD2. CDR1 LGHNA and CDR2 YSLEER come from the germline V gene. The length of the CDR3 is 18 residues. With V trimmed by 2 bases and J by 4 bases, 12 bases remained unmatched. Written as DNA, the CDR3 is TGCGCCAGCAGCCAACTTGAAAGCGGGGGGGCCTACCCAGATACGCAGTATTTT. Translation gives CASSQLESGGAYPDTQYF.

This rearrangement joins TRBV28 to TRBJ2-5, with 7 bases that match TRBD1. V shed 8 bases and J 7 bases; nucleotides not matched to a gene: 10. There are 13 residues in the CDR3. Germline CDR1 reads MDHEN; CDR2 reads SYDVKM. The CDR3 loop reads CASRQGLEGTQYF. As DNA, the CDR3 is TGTGCCAGCCGACAGGGCCTCGAAGGGACCCAGTACTTC.

In regard to this clone: A junction end diverges from the germline sequence, so it may reflect a read error. The CDR3 bases are TGCGCCAGCAGCCCTCCGGGACTAGCGGGGGGGCCCACAGATACGCAGTATTTT. Amino acids: CASSPPGLAGGPTDTQYF. The V gene is TRBV7-3, the J gene TRBJ2-3; 16 bases are a match to TRBD2. The CDR3 extends over 18 amino acids. Germline values: CDR1 SGHTA, CDR2 FQGTGA.

With regard to this clone: The junction differs from germline at one of its ends, possibly a read error. The rearrangement links TRBV7-9 to TRBJ2-2; the D is unclear. Germline CDR1 SEHNR, CDR2 FQNEAQ (reference sequence). CDR3 size: 11 residues. CDR3 loop: CASTLAGELFF. As DNA, the CDR3 is TGTGCCAGCACCTTAGCCGGGGAGCTGTTTTTT.

In its sample, this clone was seen a few times. The V gene is TRBV9, the J gene TRBJ1-2; 11 bases map to TRBD1. The CDR3 consists of 16 residues. V shed 4 bases and J 10 bases; nucleotides not matched to a gene: 15. Germline loops: CDR1 SGDLS, CDR2 YYNGEE. This CDR3 reads CASSPRTGGVPMNYTF. In DNA, the CDR3 is TGTGCCAGCAGCCCGAGGACAGGGGGCGTACCTATGAACTACACCTTC. Supplemented by reference TRBV9 and TRBJ1-2, the full variable domain reads DSGVTQTPKHLITATGQRVTLRCSPRSGDLSVYWYQQSLDQGLQFLIQYYNGEERAKGNILERFSAQQFPDLHSELNLSSLELGDSALYFCASSPRTGGVPMNYTFGSGTRLTVV.

By share of the sample, this clone is medium-sized (0.01 to 0.1%). CDR3 sequence reads: CSASGTGELFF. DNA of the CDR3: TGCAGTGCTAGCGGCACCGGGGAGCTGTTTTTT. The chain has TRBV20-1 and TRBJ2-2; no firm D call. Trimming left V 3 bases short and J 4 bases short, with 3 bases between. Germline loops: CDR1 DFQATT, CDR2 SNEGSKA (reference sequence). The CDR3 has 11 amino acids.